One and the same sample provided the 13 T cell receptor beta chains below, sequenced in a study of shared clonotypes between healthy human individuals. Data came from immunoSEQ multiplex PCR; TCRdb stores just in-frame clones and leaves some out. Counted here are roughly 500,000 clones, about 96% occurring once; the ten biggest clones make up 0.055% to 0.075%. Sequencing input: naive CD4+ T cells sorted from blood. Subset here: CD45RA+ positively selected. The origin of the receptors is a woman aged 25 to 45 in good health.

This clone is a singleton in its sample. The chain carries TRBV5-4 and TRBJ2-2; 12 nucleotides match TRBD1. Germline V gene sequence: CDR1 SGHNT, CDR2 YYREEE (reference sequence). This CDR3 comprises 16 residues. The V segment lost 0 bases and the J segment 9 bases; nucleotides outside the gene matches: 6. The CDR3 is CASSLAGQGATRELFF. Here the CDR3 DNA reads TGTGCCAGCAGCTTGGCGGGACAGGGGGCAACCCGGGAGCTGTTTTTT.

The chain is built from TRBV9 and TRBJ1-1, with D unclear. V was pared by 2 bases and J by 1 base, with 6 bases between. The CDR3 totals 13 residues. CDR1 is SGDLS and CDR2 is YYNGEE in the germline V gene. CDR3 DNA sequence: TGTGCCAGCAGCGTTACTCCGAACACTGAAGCTTTCTTT. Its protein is CASSVTPNTEAFF.

The CDR3 sequence is CASSRLTSVLSYNEQFF. CDR3 coding DNA: TGTGCCAGCTCACGGCTCACTAGCGTCCTTTCCTACAATGAGCAGTTCTTC. V gene TRBV18 combines with J gene TRBJ2-1; 7 bases agree with TRBD2. In germline, CDR1 is KGHSH, CDR2 LQKENI. J was trimmed by 1 base and V by 4 bases; bases with no gene match: 10. This CDR3 has 17 amino acids. Together with reference TRBV18 and TRBJ2-1, the CDR3 gives the full variable domain: NAGVMQNPRHLVRRRGQEARLRCSPMKGHSHVYWYRQLPEEGLKFMVYLQKENIIDESGMPKERFSAEFPKEGPSILRIQQVVRGDSAAYFCASSRLTSVLSYNEQFFGPGTRLTVL.

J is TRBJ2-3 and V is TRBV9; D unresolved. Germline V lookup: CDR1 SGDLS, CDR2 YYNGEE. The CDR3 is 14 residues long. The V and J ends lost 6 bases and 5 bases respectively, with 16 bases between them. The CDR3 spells CASTPDGVVDTQYF. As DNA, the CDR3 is TGTGCCAGCACCCCTGACGGAGTTGTAGATACGCAGTATTTT.

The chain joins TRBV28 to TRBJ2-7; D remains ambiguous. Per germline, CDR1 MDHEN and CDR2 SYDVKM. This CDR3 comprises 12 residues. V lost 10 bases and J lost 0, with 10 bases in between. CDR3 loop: CATQSGSYEQYF. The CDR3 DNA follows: TGTGCCACCCAATCAGGCTCCTACGAGCAGTACTTC.

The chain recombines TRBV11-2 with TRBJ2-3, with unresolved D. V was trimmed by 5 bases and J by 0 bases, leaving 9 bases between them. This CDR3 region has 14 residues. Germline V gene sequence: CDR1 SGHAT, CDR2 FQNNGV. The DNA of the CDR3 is TGTGCCAGCAGCCCCCGCTTAAGCACAGATACGCAGTATTTT. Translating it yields CASSPRLSTDTQYF.

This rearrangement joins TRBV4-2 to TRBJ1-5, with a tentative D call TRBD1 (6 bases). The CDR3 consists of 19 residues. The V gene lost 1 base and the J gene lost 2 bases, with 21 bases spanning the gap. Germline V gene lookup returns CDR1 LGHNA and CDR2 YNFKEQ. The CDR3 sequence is CASSQVIGTHLLGNQPQHF. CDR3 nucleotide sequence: TGTGCCAGCAGCCAAGTTATAGGGACACATCTTTTAGGCAATCAGCCCCAGCATTTT.

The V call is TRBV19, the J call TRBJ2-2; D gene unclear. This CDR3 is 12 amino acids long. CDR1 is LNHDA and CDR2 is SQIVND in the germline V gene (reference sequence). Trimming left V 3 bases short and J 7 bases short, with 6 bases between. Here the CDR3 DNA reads TGTGCCAGTAGTATGAGGAACGGGGAGCTGTTTTTT. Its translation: CASSMRNGELFF.

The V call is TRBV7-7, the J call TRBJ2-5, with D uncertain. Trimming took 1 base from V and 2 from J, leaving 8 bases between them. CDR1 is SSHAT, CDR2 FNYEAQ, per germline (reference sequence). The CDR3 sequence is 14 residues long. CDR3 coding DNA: TGTGCCAGCAGCTTAGGTCCTCCACAAGAGACCCAGTACTTC. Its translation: CASSLGPPQETQYF. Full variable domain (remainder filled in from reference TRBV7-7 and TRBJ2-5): GAGVSQSPRYKVTKRGQDVTLRCDPISSHATLYWYQQALGQGPEFLTYFNYEAQPDKSGLPSDRFSAERPEGSISTLTIQRTEQRDSAMYRCASSLGPPQETQYFGPGTRLLVL.

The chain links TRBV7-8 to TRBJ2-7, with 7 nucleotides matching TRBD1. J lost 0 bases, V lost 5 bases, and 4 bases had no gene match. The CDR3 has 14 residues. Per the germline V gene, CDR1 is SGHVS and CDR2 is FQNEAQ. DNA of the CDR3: TGTGCCAGCAGCACGGGACAGCTCTCCTACGAGCAGTACTTC. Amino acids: CASSTGQLSYEQYF. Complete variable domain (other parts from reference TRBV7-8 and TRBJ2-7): GAGVSQSPRYKVAKRGQDVALRCDPISGHVSLFWYQQALGQGPEFLTYFQNEAQLDKSGLPSDRFFAERPEGSVSTLKIQRTQQEDSAVYLCASSTGQLSYEQYFGPGTRLTVT.

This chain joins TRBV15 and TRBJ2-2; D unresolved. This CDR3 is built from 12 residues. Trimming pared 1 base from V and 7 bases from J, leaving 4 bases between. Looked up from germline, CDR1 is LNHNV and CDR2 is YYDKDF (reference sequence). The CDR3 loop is CATSRGGGELFF. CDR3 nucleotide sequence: TGTGCCACCAGCAGAGGAGGCGGGGAGCTGTTTTTT. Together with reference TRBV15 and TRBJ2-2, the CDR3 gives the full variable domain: DAMVIQNPRYQVTQFGKPVTLSCSQTLNHNVMYWYQQKSSQAPKLLFHYYDKDFNNEADTPDNFQSRRPNTSFCFLDIRSPGLGDTAMYLCATSRGGGELFFGEGSRLTVL.

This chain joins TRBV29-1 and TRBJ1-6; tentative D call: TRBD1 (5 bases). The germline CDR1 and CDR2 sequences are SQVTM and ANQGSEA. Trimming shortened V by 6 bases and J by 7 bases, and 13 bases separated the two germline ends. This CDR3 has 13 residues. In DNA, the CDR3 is TGCAGCGTCAGGGTTTTTTGGAATTCACCCCTCCACTTT. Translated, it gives CSVRVFWNSPLHF.

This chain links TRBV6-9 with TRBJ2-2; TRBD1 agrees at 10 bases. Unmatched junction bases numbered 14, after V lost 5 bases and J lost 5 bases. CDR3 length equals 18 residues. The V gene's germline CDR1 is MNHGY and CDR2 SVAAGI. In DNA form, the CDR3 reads TGTGCCAGCAGTCTAAAACGGGACAGGGGATTTCCGACCGGGGAGCTGTTTTTT. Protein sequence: CASSLKRDRGFPTGELFF.